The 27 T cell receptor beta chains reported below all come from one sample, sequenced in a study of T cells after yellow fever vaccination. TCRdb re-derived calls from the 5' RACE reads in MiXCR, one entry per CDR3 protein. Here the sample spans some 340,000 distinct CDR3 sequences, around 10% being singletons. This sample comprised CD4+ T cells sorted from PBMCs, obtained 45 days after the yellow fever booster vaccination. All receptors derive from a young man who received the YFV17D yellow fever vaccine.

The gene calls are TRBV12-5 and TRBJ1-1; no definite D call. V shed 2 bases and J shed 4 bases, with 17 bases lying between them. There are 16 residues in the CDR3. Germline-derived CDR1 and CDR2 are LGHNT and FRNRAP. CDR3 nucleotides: TGTGCTAGTGGTTTGTCTGGAGGCCACCGCGTCACTGAAGCTTTCTTT. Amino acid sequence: CASGLSGGHRVTEAFF.

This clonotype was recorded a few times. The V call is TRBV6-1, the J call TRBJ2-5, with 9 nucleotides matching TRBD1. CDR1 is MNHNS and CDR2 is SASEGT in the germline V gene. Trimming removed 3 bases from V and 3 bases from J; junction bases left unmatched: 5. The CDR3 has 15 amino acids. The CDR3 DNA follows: TGTGCCAGCAGTGATGGGACAGGGAATAAAGAGACCCAGTACTTC. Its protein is CASSDGTGNKETQYF.

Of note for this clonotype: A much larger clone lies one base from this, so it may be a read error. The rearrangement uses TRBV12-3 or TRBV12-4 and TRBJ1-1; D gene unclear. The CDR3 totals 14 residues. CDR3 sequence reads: CASKLDPRSTEVFF. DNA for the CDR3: TGTGCCAGCAAACTAGACCCCCGGAGCACTGAAGTTTTCTTT.

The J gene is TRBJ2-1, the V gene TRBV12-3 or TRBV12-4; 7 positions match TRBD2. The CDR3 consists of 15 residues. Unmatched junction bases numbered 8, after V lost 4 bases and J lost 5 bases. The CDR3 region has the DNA TGTGCCAGCAGTTCGATGGCTAGCGGTAACAATGAGCAGTTCTTC. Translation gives CASSSMASGNNEQFF.

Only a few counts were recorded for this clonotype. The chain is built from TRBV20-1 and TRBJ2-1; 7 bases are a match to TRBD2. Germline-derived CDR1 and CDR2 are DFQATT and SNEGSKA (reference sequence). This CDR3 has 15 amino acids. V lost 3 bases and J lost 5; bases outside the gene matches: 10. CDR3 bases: TGCAGTGCTAGGACGGGGGGAGTAGGCGACAATGAGCAGTTCTTC. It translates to CSARTGGVGDNEQFF.

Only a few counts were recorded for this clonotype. CDR3 sequence reads: CASSLWTGTDTQYF. CDR3 DNA: TGTGCCAGCAGCCTGTGGACAGGCACAGATACGCAGTATTTT. This rearrangement joins TRBV7-8 to TRBJ2-3; D is perhaps TRBD1 (6 bases). Between the trimmed V and J ends, which lost 5 bases and 1 base, there was a span of 10 bases. Per germline, CDR1 SGHVS and CDR2 FQNEAQ. The CDR3 contains 14 residues.

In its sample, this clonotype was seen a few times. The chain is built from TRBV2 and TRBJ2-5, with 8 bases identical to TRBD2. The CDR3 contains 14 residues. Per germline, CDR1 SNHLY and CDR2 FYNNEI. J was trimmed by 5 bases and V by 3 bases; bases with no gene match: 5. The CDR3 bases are TGTGCCAGCAGTGATCGGACTAGCAGGGAGACCCAGTACTTC. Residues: CASSDRTSRETQYF.

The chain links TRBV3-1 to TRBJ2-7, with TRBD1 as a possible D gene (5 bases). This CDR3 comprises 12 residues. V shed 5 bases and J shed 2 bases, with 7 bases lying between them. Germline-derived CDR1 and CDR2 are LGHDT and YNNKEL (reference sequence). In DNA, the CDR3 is TGTGCCAGCAGCAAGGACACCTACGAGCAGTACTTC. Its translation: CASSKDTYEQYF.

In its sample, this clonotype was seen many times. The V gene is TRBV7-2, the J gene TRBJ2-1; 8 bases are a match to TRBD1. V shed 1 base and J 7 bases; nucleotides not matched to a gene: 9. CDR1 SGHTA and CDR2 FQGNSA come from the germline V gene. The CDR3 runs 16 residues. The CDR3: CASSLDRRGLGNEQFF. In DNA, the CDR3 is TGTGCCAGCAGCTTAGATCGCAGGGGGCTAGGGAATGAGCAGTTCTTC.

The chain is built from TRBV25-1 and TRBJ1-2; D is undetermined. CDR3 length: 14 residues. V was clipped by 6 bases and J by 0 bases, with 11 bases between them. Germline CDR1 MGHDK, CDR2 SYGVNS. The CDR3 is CASSDLSTNYGYTF. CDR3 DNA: TGTGCCAGCAGCGATCTGAGCACTAACTATGGCTACACCTTC.

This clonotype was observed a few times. The chain's CDR3 is CASSQDLYPRGYGYTF. The CDR3 DNA follows: TGCGCCAGCAGCCAAGATTTATACCCGCGGGGCTATGGCTACACCTTC. The chain is built from TRBV4-3 and TRBJ1-2; the D is unclear. The germline V gene has CDR1 LGHNA and CDR2 YSLEER. Trimming took off 0 bases at V and 4 bases at J, with 15 bases between the two ends. This CDR3 is built from 16 residues.

CDR3 protein: CASSPVSGNIQYF. The CDR3 DNA sequence: TGTGCCAGCAGCCCCGTCTCTGGGAACATTCAGTACTTC. The chain is built from TRBV3-1 and TRBJ2-4; D call uncertain. The V end lost 4 bases, the J end lost 7 bases, and 11 bases lay between the germline ends. CDR3 size: 13 residues. Germline CDR1 is LGHDT and CDR2 is YNNKEL (reference sequence).

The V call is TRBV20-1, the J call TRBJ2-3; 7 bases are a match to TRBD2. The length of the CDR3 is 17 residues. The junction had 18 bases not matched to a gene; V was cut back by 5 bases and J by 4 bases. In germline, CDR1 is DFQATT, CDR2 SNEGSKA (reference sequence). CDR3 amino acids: CSAQGHPTSIIPDTQYF. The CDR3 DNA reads TGCAGTGCTCAAGGCCACCCGACTAGCATTATTCCAGATACGCAGTATTTT.

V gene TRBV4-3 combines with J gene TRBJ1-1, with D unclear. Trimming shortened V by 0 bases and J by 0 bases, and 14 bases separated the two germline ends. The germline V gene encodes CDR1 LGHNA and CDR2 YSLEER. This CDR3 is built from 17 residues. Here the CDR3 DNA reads TGCGCCAGCAGCCAAGATGCGGCCCTTCTTATGAACACTGAAGCTTTCTTT. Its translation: CASSQDAALLMNTEAFF.

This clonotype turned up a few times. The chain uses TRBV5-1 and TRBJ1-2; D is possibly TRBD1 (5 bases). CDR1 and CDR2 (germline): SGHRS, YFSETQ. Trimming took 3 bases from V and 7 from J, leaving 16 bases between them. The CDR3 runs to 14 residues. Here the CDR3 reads CASSWDGPLSGYTF. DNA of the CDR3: TGCGCCAGCAGCTGGGACGGCCCGCTGAGTGGCTACACCTTC.

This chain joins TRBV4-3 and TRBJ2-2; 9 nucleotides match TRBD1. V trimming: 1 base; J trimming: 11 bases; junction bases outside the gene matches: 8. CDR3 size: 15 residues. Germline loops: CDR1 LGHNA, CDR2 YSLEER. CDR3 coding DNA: TGCGCCAGCAGCCAAGCGACCGGGACAGGGATTGAGCTGTTTTTT. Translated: CASSQATGTGIELFF.

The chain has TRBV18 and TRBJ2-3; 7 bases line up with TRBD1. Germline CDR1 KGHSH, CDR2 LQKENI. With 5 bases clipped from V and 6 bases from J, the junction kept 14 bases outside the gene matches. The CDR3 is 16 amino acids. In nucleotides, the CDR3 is TGTGCCAGCTCATCTGCCGTACAGGGGTCATCCGATACGCAGTATTTT. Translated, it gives CASSSAVQGSSDTQYF.

CDR3 sequence: CASSYSSAGVGTEAFF. For the CDR3, the DNA is TGTGCCAGCAGTTACTCGAGTGCTGGTGTGGGCACTGAAGCTTTCTTT. The chain carries TRBV6-2 or TRBV6-3 and TRBJ1-1; D is uncertain. V was pared by 0 bases and J by 4 bases, with 15 bases between. This CDR3 is built from 16 residues. Germline V gene lookup returns CDR1 MNHEY and CDR2 SVGEGT.

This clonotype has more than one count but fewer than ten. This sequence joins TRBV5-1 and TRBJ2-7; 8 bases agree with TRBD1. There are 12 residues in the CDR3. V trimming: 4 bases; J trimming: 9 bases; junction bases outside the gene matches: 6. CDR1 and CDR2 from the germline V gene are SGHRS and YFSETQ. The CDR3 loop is CASSRTGMGQYF. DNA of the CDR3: TGCGCCAGCAGCAGGACAGGGATGGGGCAGTACTTC.

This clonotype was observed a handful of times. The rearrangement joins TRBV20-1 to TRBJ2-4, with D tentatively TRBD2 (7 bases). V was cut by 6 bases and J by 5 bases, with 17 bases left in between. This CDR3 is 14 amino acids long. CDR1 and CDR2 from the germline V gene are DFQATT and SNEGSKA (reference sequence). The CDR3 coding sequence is TGCAGTGCCCCTAATTCGGGGGGCCAAAACATTCAGTACTTC. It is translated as CSAPNSGGQNIQYF.

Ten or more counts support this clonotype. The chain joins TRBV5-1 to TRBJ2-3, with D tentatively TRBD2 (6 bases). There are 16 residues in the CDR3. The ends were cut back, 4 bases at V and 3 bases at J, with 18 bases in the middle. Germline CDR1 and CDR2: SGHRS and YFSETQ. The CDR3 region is CASSPRGGETTDTQYF. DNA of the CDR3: TGCGCCAGCAGCCCACGGGGAGGCGAAACTACAGATACGCAGTATTTT.

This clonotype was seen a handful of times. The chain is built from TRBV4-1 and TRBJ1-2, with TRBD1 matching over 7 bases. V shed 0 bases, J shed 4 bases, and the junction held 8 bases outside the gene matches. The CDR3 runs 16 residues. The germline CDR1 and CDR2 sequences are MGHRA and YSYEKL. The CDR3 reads CASSQEAQGTFYGYTF. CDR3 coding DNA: TGCGCCAGCAGCCAAGAGGCACAGGGGACCTTCTATGGCTACACCTTC.

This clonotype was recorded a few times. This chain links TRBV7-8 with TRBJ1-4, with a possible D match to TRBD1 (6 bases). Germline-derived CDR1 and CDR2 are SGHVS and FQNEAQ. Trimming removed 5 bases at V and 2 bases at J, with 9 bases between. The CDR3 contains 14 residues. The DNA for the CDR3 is TGTGCCAGCAGCGGGGGCAGGACTAATGAAAAACTGTTTTTT. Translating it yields CASSGGRTNEKLFF.

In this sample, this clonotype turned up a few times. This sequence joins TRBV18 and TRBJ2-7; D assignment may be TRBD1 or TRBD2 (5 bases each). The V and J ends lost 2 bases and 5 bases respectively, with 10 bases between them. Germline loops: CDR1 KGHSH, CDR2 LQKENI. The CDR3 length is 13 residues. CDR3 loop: CASSPGGNNEQYV. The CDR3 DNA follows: TGTGCCAGCTCACCAGGGGGTAACAACGAGCAGTACGTC.

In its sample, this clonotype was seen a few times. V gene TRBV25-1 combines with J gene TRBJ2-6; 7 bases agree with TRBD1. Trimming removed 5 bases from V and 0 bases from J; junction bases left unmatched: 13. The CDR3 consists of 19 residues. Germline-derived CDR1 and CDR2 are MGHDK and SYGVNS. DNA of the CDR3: TGTGCCAGCAGTACCGGTACCGGGACAGCGAGCTCTGGGGCCAACGTCCTGACTTTC. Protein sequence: CASSTGTGTASSGANVLTF. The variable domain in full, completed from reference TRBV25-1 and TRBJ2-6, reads EADIYQTPRYLVIGTGKKITLECSQTMGHDKMYWYQQDPGMELHLIHYSYGVNSTEKGDLSSESTVSRIRTEHFPLTLESARPSHTSQYLCASSTGTGTASSGANVLTFGAGSRLTVL.

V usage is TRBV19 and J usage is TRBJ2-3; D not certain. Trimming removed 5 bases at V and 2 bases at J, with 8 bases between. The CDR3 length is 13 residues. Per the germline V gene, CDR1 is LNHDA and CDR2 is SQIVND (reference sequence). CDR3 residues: CASSVQYTDTQYF. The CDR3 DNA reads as TGTGCCAGTAGTGTCCAGTACACAGATACGCAGTATTTT.

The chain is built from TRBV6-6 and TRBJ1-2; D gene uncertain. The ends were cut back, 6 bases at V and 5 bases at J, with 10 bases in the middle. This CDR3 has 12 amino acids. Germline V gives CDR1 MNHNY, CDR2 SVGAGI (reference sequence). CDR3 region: CASRSQEYGYTF. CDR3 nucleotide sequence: TGTGCCAGCAGGAGCCAGGAATATGGCTACACCTTC.